Shown below are 21 T cell receptor beta chains from a single sample sequenced in a study of shared clonotypes between healthy human individuals. This table comes from immunoSEQ multiplex PCR, and its TCRdb copy is limited to in-frame clones, with some not included. The repertoire holds 2 million to 2.5 million clones, with about 93% as singletons. In the naive CD8 group, cells lacked CD45RO and were positively selected for CCR7, so terminally differentiated effector memory CD45RA+ cells were left out. Sequencing was done on a sample of naive CD8+ T cells from PBMCs. The origin of the receptors is a man between 18 and 29 years old in good health. Some clones in this sample may be carry-over from other donors' samples.

This sequence joins TRBV29-1 and TRBJ2-7; D gene ambiguous. This CDR3 region has 13 residues. Per the germline V gene, CDR1 is SQVTM and CDR2 is ANQGSEA. The ends were cut back, 4 bases at V and 1 base at J, with 11 bases in the middle. CDR3 DNA sequence: TGCAGCGTTGTAGGATATCTGTCCTACGAGCAGTACTTC. Its protein product is CSVVGYLSYEQYF.

The chain couples TRBV20-1 to TRBJ2-7; D gene uncertain. V was cut by 4 bases and J by 3 bases, with 7 bases left in between. The CDR3 sequence is 11 residues long. CDR1 DFQATT and CDR2 SNEGSKA come from the germline V gene (reference sequence). CDR3 nucleotide sequence: TGCAGTGCTATAATTGACTACGAGCAGTACTTC. This encodes CSAIIDYEQYF.

This chain joins TRBV7-9 and TRBJ2-7; 8 bases are shared with TRBD1. Losses at the gene ends were 5 bases for V and 3 bases for J; bases not matched to a gene: 9. Germline lookup yields CDR1 SEHNR and CDR2 FQNEAQ (reference sequence). The CDR3 runs 15 residues. The chain's CDR3 is CASSNMDREFYEQYF. As DNA, the CDR3 is TGTGCCAGCAGCAACATGGACAGGGAATTCTACGAGCAGTACTTC.

In regard to this clone: This sample also contains other DNA sequences that code for the same CDR3. This chain joins TRBV9 and TRBJ2-7; D is uncertain. The CDR3 loop spans 14 amino acids. Deletions cut 2 bases from V and 2 bases from J, with 11 bases between. Germline V gene data show CDR1 as SGDLS and CDR2 as YYNGEE. In DNA form, the CDR3 reads TGTGCCAGCAGCGTTGACGGCAGAGCCTACGAGCAGTACTTC. This translates into CASSVDGRAYEQYF.

As concerns this clone: The junction shows a germline mismatch at one end, possibly a read error. This chain links TRBV27 with TRBJ2-4; TRBD2 matches 7 bases. This CDR3 is built from 15 residues. Germline V gives CDR1 MNHEY, CDR2 SMNVEV (reference sequence). In nucleotides, the CDR3 is TGTGCCAGCAGTTTCTTTTCGGCGGGAGAAAATATTCAGTACTTC. Its protein is CASSFFSAGENIQYF.

The chain uses TRBV27 and TRBJ2-7; D unresolved. Per the germline V gene, CDR1 is MNHEY and CDR2 is SMNVEV (reference sequence). This CDR3 spans 17 amino acids. The V and J ends lost 2 bases and 3 bases respectively, with 20 bases between them. The CDR3 DNA sequence: TGTGCCAGCAGTTTAGCTGCGACTCCGGGCTTGAGCTACGAGCAGTACTTC. This encodes CASSLAATPGLSYEQYF.

The V call is TRBV10-3, the J call TRBJ2-5; 9 bases map to TRBD1. The J call may be incorrect, as the DNA end agrees better with TRBJ2-7. The CDR3 consists of 15 residues. Germline V gene lookup returns CDR1 ENHRY and CDR2 SYGVKD. This CDR3 is CAISVKPGQGGEQYF. For the CDR3, the DNA is TGTGCCATCAGTGTCAAACCGGGACAGGGCGGCGAGCAGTACTTC.

This clone showed up just a few times. The genes are TRBV28 and TRBJ1-5; 9 bases are a match to TRBD1. CDR3 length: 15 residues. Germline CDR1 reads MDHEN; CDR2 reads SYDVKM. V trimming: 2 bases; J trimming: 6 bases; junction bases outside the gene matches: 5. As DNA, the CDR3 is TGTGCCAGCAGTTTAGGGGACAGGGATATTCAGCCCCAGCATTTT. Residues: CASSLGDRDIQPQHF.

The rearrangement joins TRBV4-3 to TRBJ1-4, with TRBD1 matching 7 bases. Germline V gene lookup returns CDR1 LGHNA and CDR2 YSLEER. The trim removed 0 bases at V and 8 bases at J, leaving 9 bases unmatched. This CDR3 is built from 16 residues. CDR3 protein: CASSQDSEGAGEKLFF. The CDR3 DNA follows: TGCGCCAGCAGCCAAGATTCGGAGGGGGCCGGAGAAAAACTGTTTTTT.

This rearrangement joins TRBV7-6 to TRBJ2-6, with unresolved D. This CDR3 has 16 amino acids. Trimming shortened V by 0 bases and J by 4 bases, and 10 bases separated the two germline ends. The germline gives CDR1 SGHVS, CDR2 FNYEAQ. This chain's CDR3 is CASSLAPKVGANVLTF. CDR3 nucleotide sequence: TGTGCCAGCAGCTTAGCCCCAAAGGTGGGGGCCAACGTCCTGACTTTC.

J is TRBJ2-5 and V is TRBV14, with 8 bases fitting TRBD2. In germline, CDR1 is SGHDN, CDR2 FVKESK. The V gene end was trimmed by 0 bases and the J gene end by 4 bases; junction bases not matched to a gene: 4. There are 15 residues in the CDR3. CDR3: CASSQDFGGGETQYF. For the CDR3, the DNA is TGTGCCAGCAGCCAAGATTTCGGGGGGGGAGAGACCCAGTACTTC.

The chain joins TRBV28 to TRBJ1-2; the D is unclear. V lost 3 bases, J lost 4 bases, and 18 bases lay in between. Looked up from germline, CDR1 is MDHEN and CDR2 is SYDVKM. The CDR3 loop spans 16 amino acids. Here the CDR3 DNA reads TGTGCCAGCAGTTTGGTGACCCGAGAGGAAGCCTATGGCTACACCTTC. It encodes CASSLVTREEAYGYTF.

V gene TRBV7-2 combines with J gene TRBJ2-4; D call uncertain. Germline V gene sequence: CDR1 SGHTA, CDR2 FQGNSA. The V gene lost 0 bases and the J gene lost 2 bases, with 8 bases spanning the gap. This CDR3 has 15 amino acids. As DNA, the CDR3 is TGTGCCAGCAGCTTAGCGCCAGGTTCCAAAAACATTCAGTACTTC. Amino acid sequence: CASSLAPGSKNIQYF.

The chain has TRBV28 and TRBJ1-3; no reliable D call. Germline loops: CDR1 MDHEN, CDR2 SYDVKM. The CDR3 is 15 residues long. Trimming shortened V by 8 bases and J by 2 bases, and 16 bases separated the two germline ends. CDR3 DNA sequence: TGTGCCAGCGGCAGAGAAATGCCGGCTGGAAACACCATATATTTT. Amino acids: CASGREMPAGNTIYF.

The chain links TRBV9 to TRBJ2-2; 10 positions match TRBD2. With 3 bases clipped from V and 2 bases from J, the junction kept 4 bases outside the gene matches. The CDR3 is 16 residues long. The V gene's germline CDR1 is SGDLS and CDR2 YYNGEE. This CDR3 is CASSASGRANTGELFF. CDR3 nucleotide sequence: TGTGCCAGCAGCGCCAGCGGGAGGGCAAACACCGGGGAGCTGTTTTTT.

This clone was observed a single time. The chain carries TRBV27 and TRBJ2-1; D remains ambiguous. Germline V CDR1 and CDR2: MNHEY, SMNVEV (reference sequence). The CDR3 extends over 16 amino acids. V lost 5 bases to trimming and J lost 3 bases, with 17 bases between them. CDR3 residues: CASSTRVQIGYNEQFF. The CDR3 region has the DNA TGTGCCAGCAGTACAAGGGTCCAAATAGGCTACAATGAGCAGTTCTTC.

J is TRBJ2-2 and V is TRBV27; 10 positions agree with TRBD2. Germline V CDR1 and CDR2: MNHEY, SMNVEV (reference sequence). V trimming: 3 bases; J trimming: 1 base; junction bases outside the gene matches: 8. There are 18 residues in the CDR3. The CDR3 coding sequence is TGTGCCAGCAGTTTTCTAGCGGGAGTAGTTGAGAACACCGGGGAGCTGTTTTTT. This sequence encodes CASSFLAGVVENTGELFF.

The rearrangement joins TRBV6-5 to TRBJ2-7; 8 bases match TRBD1. V was clipped by 8 bases and J by 3 bases; unmatched bases: 12. Germline CDR1 reads MNHEY; CDR2 reads SVGAGI. The CDR3 spans 15 residues. The CDR3 DNA is TGTGCCAGCCGTGTGCCACAGGGGGGAAACTACGAGCAGTACTTC. Translating it yields CASRVPQGGNYEQYF.

This clone was counted a single time. V gene TRBV4-2 combines with J gene TRBJ2-5, with D perhaps matching TRBD2 (7 bases). The V end lost 3 bases, the J end lost 1 base, and 15 bases lay between the germline ends. The germline CDR1 and CDR2 sequences are LGHNA and YNFKEQ. CDR3 length equals 16 residues. Here the CDR3 reads CASSQRGEGIQETQYF. In nucleotides, the CDR3 is TGTGCCAGCAGCCAGAGGGGGGAGGGGATCCAAGAGACCCAGTACTTC.

The table lists this clone with a few counts. In the same sample, other DNA sequences code for this CDR3. The chain carries TRBV5-6 and TRBJ1-1; the D gene is possibly TRBD1 (6 bases). This CDR3 has 13 residues. Germline CDR1 is SGHDT and CDR2 is YYEEEE. V was shortened by 1 base and J by 4 bases, with 8 bases between the two germline ends. CDR3 residues: CASSLSRGTEAFF. The CDR3 nucleotides read TGTGCCAGCAGCTTGAGCAGGGGCACTGAAGCTTTCTTT.

This sequence joins TRBV13 and TRBJ1-1; D gene ambiguous. The V end was cut by 0 bases, the J end by 4 bases, with 3 bases between. Germline CDR1 is PRHDT and CDR2 is FYEKMQ (reference sequence). CDR3 length: 12 amino acids. The CDR3 is CASSLGVTEAFF. CDR3 DNA: TGTGCCAGCAGCTTAGGTGTCACTGAAGCTTTCTTT.